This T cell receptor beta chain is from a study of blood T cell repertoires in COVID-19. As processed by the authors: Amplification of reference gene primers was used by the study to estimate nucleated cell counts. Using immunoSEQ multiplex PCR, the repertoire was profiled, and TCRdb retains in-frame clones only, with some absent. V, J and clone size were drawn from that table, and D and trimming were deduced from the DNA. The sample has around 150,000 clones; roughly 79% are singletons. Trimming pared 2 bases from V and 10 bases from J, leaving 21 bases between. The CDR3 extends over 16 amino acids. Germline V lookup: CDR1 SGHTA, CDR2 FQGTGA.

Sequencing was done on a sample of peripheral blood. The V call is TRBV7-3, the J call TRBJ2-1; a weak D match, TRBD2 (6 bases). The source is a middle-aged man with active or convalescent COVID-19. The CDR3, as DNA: TGTGCCAGCAGCTTAGGGCTAGTAGGAGGGCCGGGGGAGCAGTTCTTC. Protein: CASSLGLVGGPGEQFF.